This T cell receptor beta chain was identified during a study of blood T cell repertoires in COVID-19. The data were produced by immunoSEQ multiplex PCR, yet TCRdb's version contains in-frame clones alone and is incomplete. This table holds some 47,000 clones, around four fifths found once. The J segment lost 7 bases and the V segment lost 5 bases, leaving 8 bases of the junction unmatched. Germline V gene lookup returns CDR1 MNHEY and CDR2 SMNVEV (reference sequence). The CDR3 runs 15 residues. The chain links TRBV27 to TRBJ2-7; 13 bases are shared with TRBD2. This receptor was taken from a human donor in a cohort sampled during active COVID-19. The sample consisted of peripheral blood. In nucleotides, the CDR3 is TGTGCCAGCAGTGGATCCGGACTAGCGGGGGTTGAGCAGTACTTC. Translated, it gives CASSGSGLAGVEQYF.